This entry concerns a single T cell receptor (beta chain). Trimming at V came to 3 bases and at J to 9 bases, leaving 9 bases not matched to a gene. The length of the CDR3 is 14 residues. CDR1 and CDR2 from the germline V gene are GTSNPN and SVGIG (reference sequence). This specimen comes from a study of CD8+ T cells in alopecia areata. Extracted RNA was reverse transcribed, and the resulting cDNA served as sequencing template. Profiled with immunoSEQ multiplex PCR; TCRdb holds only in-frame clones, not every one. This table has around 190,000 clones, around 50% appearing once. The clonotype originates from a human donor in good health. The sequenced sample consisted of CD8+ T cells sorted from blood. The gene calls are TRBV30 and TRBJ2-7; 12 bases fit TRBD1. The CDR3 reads CAWSPGQGAYLQYF. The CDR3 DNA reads TGTGCCTGGAGCCCGGGACAGGGGGCCTATTTGCAGTACTTC.